This record looks at one T cell receptor beta chain sequence and its context. Its antigen is undetermined. PCR involved 60 Vbeta and 13 Jbeta primers. The repertoire was sequenced with immunoSEQ multiplex PCR; TCRdb's copy has only in-frame clones and lacks some. The repertoire includes about 210,000 clones, around 81% of them detected once, and 10% to 13% sits in the top ten. Trimming removed 0 bases from V and 0 bases from J; junction bases left unmatched: 3. This CDR3 spans 16 amino acids. The germline CDR1 and CDR2 sequences are SGDLS and YYNGEE. The data belong to a study of cytomegalovirus exposure and HLA in healthy donors. Study-wide background: The Caucasian-associated ancestry cluster held around 76% of over 350 genotyped donors. Study results and caveats: Later on, an analysis found that several of the most significant clusters appeared to be linked to common viral pathogens, which included parvovirus B19.

The TCR originated in a woman in her forties or fifties in good health and CMV-seropositive. The chain employs TRBV9 and TRBJ2-3; 8 nucleotides match TRBD2. The sequencing input was PBMCs. The CDR3 sequence: CASSVDGGASTDTQYF. The CDR3, as DNA: TGTGCCAGCAGCGTAGACGGGGGGGCGAGCACAGATACGCAGTATTTT. Full variable domain (remainder filled in from reference TRBV9 and TRBJ2-3): DSGVTQTPKHLITATGQRVTLRCSPRSGDLSVYWYQQSLDQGLQFLIQYYNGEERAKGNILERFSAQQFPDLHSELNLSSLELGDSALYFCASSVDGGASTDTQYFGPGTRLTVL.